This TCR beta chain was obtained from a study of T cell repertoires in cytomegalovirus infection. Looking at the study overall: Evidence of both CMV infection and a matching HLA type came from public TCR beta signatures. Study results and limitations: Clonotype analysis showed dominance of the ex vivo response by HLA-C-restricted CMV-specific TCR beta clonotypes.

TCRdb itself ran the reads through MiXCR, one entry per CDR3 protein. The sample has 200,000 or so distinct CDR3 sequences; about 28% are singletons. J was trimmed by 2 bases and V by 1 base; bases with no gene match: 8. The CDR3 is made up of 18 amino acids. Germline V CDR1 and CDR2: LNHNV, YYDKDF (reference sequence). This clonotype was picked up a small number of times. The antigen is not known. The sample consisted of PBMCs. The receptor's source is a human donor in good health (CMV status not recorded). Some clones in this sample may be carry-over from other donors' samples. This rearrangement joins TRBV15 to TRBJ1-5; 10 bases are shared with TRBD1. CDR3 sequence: CATSRGSTGGEGNQPQHF. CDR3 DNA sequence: TGTGCCACCAGCAGAGGCTCGACAGGGGGCGAAGGCAATCAGCCCCAGCATTTT.